The TCR beta chain under discussion was sequenced for a study of response to subunit inactivated influenza vaccine. Study-level points and caveats: Seasonal influenza vaccination, on each occasion, was suggested by the authors to recruit few new T cells.

This clonotype was seen many times. Its antigen remains unknown. V lost 5 bases, J lost 5 bases, and 14 bases lay in between. This CDR3 is 14 amino acids long. In germline, CDR1 is SGHRS, CDR2 YFSETQ. TCRdb reprocessed the RT-PCR reads via MiXCR and lists one record per CDR3 protein. The table has more than 200,000 distinct CDR3 sequences, 12% seen once. This sequence joins TRBV5-1 and TRBJ2-1; a possible D gene is TRBD1 (5 bases). Sequences were derived from non-naive T cells sorted from PBMCs, sampled roughly 2 weeks before vaccination. This sequence originates from a man in his fifties or sixties who received an inactivated influenza vaccine. The CDR3 coding sequence is TGCGCCAGCAGAGCTCAGGGTTTGGACAATGAGCAGTTCTTC. This translates into CASRAQGLDNEQFF.